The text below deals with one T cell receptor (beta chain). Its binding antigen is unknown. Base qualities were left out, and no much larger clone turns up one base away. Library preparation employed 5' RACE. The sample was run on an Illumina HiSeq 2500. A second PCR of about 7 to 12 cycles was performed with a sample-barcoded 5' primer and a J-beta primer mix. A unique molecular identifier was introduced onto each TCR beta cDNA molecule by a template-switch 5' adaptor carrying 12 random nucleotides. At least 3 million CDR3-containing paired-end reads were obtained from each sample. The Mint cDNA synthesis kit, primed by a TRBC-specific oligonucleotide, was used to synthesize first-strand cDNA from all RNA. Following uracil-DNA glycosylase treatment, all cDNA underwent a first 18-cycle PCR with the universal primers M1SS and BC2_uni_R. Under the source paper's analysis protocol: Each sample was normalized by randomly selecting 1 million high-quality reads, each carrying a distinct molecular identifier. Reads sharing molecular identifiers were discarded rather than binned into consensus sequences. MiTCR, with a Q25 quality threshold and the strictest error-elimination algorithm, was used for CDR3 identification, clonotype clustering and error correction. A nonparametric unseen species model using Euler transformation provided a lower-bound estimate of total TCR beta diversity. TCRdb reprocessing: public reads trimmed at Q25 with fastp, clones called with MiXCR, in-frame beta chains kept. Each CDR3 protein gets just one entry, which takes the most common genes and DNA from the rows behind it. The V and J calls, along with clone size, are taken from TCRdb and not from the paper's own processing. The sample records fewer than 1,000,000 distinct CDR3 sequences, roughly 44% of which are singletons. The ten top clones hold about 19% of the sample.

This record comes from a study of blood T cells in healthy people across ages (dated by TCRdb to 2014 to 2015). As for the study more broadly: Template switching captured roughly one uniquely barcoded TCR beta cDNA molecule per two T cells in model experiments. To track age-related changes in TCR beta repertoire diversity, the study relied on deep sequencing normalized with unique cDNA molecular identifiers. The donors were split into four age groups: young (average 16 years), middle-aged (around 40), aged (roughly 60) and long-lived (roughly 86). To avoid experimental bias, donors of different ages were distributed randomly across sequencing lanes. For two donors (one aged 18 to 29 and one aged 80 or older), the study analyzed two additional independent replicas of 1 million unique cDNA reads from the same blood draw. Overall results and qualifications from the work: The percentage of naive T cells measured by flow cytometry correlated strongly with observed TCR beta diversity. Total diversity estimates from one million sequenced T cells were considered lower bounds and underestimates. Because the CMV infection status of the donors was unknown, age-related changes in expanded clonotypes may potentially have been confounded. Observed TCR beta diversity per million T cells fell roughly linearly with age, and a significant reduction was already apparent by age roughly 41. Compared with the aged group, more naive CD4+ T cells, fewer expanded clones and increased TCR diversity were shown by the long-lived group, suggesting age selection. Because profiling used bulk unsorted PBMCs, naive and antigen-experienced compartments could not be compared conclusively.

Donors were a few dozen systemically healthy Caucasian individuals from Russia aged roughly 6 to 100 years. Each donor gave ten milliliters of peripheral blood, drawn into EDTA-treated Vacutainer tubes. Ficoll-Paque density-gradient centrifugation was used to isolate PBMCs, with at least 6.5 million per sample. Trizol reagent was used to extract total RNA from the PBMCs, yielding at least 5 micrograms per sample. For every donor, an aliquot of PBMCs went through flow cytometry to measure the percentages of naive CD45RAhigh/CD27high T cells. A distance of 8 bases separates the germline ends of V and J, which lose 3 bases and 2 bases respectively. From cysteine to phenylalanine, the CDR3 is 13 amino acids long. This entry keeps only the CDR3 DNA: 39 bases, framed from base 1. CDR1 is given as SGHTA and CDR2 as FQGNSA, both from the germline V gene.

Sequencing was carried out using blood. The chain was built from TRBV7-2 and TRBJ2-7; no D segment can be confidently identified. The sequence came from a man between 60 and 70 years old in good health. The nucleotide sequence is TGTGCCAGCAGCTTGCCGTGGGCCTACGAGCAGTACTTC. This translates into CASSLPWAYEQYF.